One and the same sample provided the 13 T cell receptor beta chains below, sequenced in a study of OX40 agonist ivuxolimab in advanced cancers. Here immunoSEQ multiplex PCR was the method, and the copy in TCRdb shows in-frame clones only, minus some. The sample has over 65,000 clones, roughly 86% seen once. Sequenced here: CD4+ or CD8+ T cells sorted from blood, sampled in a trial of the OX40 agonist ivuxolimab. All receptors derive from an adult with an advanced solid tumor such as melanoma, head and neck, liver or kidney cancer.

The CDR3 protein is CASSPPTPGTEAFF. The CDR3 bases are TGTGCCAGCTCACCCCCCACACCGGGCACTGAAGCTTTCTTT. The chain links TRBV18 to TRBJ1-1; D ambiguous. The germline gives CDR1 KGHSH, CDR2 LQKENI. The CDR3 has 14 residues. V was pared by 3 bases and J by 4 bases, with 12 bases between.

J is TRBJ1-3 and V is TRBV6-1; D is unresolved. There are 15 residues in the CDR3. The germline V gene has CDR1 MNHNS and CDR2 SASEGT. Trimming removed 7 bases from V and 0 bases from J, with 13 bases in between. The DNA for the CDR3 is TGTGCCAGCACCCGCCCCTCGAGCTCTGGAAACACCATATATTTT. As protein: CASTRPSSSGNTIYF.

The V call is TRBV28, the J call TRBJ2-7, with TRBD2 as a possible D gene (6 bases). This CDR3 is built from 17 residues. Germline CDR1 reads MDHEN; CDR2 reads SYDVKM. V dropped 4 bases and J dropped 9 bases, with 28 bases sitting between them. The CDR3 loop reads CASSSLALSPSSLGQYF. CDR3 in DNA: TGTGCCAGCAGTTCGCTAGCGCTCTCCCCCTCCTCCCTAGGGCAGTACTTC.

The chain is built from TRBV30 and TRBJ1-2; weak D call: TRBD1 (5 bases). The germline V gene encodes CDR1 GTSNPN and CDR2 SVGIG (reference sequence). CDR3 size: 10 residues. Between the trimmed V and J ends, which lost 8 bases and 8 bases, there was a span of 12 bases. CDR3 bases: TGTGCCGGAGGGGTATCAGGCTACACCTTC. As protein: CAGGVSGYTF. Looking up the rest from reference TRBV30 and TRBJ1-2 gives the full variable domain: SQTIHQWPATLVQPVGSPLSLECTVEGTSNPNLYWYRQAAGRGLQLLFYSVGIGQISSEVPQNLSASRPQDRQFILSSKKLLLSDSGFYLCAGGVSGYTFGSGTRLTVV.

DNA of the CDR3: TGCAGCGTACAAAAGGGGGGCGAGTATGAAAAACTGTTTTTT. Its protein product is CSVQKGGEYEKLFF. The genes are TRBV29-1 and TRBJ1-4; D is possibly TRBD1 (6 bases). The germline V and J ends were trimmed by 6 bases and 6 bases, with 17 bases remaining between them. This CDR3 has 14 amino acids. The germline CDR1 and CDR2 sequences are SQVTM and ANQGSEA.

The rearrangement joins TRBV15 to TRBJ1-6; 7 bases are shared with TRBD1. The CDR3 extends over 14 amino acids. The germline gives CDR1 LNHNV, CDR2 YYDKDF (reference sequence). V shed 1 base and J 9 bases; nucleotides not matched to a gene: 3. In nucleotides, the CDR3 is TGTGCCACCAGCAGAGTCAGGGGGAGTTCACCCCTCCACTTT. This sequence encodes CATSRVRGSSPLHF.

The chain joins TRBV28 to TRBJ1-1; perhaps TRBD1 as D (5 bases). The CDR3 runs 11 residues. The germline V and J ends were trimmed by 7 bases and 6 bases, with 9 bases remaining between them. Germline CDR1 and CDR2: MDHEN and SYDVKM. The CDR3 is CASKTVAEAFF. The DNA for the CDR3 is TGTGCCAGCAAGACAGTGGCTGAAGCTTTCTTT.

The chain joins TRBV30 to TRBJ2-7; 12 bases fit TRBD2. The length of the CDR3 is 12 residues. Losses at the gene ends were 7 bases for V and 4 bases for J; bases not matched to a gene: 2. The V gene's germline CDR1 is GTSNPN and CDR2 SVGIG (reference sequence). The CDR3 DNA reads as TGTGCCTTGGGACTAGCGGGTTACGAGCAGTACTTC. Residues: CALGLAGYEQYF. Drawing the rest from reference TRBV30 and TRBJ2-7, the complete variable domain is SQTIHQWPATLVQPVGSPLSLECTVEGTSNPNLYWYRQAAGRGLQLLFYSVGIGQISSEVPQNLSASRPQDRQFILSSKKLLLSDSGFYLCALGLAGYEQYFGPGTRLTVT.

V is TRBV28 and J is TRBJ2-6; D may be TRBD1 (5 bases). V gave up 5 bases and J gave up 2 bases, with 10 bases separating them. The CDR3 has 15 residues. The germline V gene has CDR1 MDHEN and CDR2 SYDVKM. The CDR3 region has the DNA TGTGCCAGCAGTGCCGCAGGGACTGGGGCCAACGTCCTGACTTTC. Amino acid sequence: CASSAAGTGANVLTF. The entire variable domain, with the rest obtained from reference TRBV28 and TRBJ2-6, is as follows: DVKVTQSSRYLVKRTGEKVFLECVQDMDHENMFWYRQDPGLGLRLIYFSYDVKMKEKGDIPEGYSVSREKKERFSLILESASTNQTSMYLCASSAAGTGANVLTFGAGSRLTVL.

The chain has TRBV11-3 and TRBJ2-5, with 8 bases that match TRBD2. There are 16 residues in the CDR3. Germline assignment: CDR1 SGHNT and CDR2 YENEEA. V lost 5 bases, J lost 6 bases, and 14 bases stayed unmatched. Here the CDR3 DNA reads TGTGCCAGCAGCCCCGGTGGCCTAGCGGGTTCGAAGACCCAGTACTTC. Translating gives CASSPGGLAGSKTQYF. Together with reference TRBV11-3 and TRBJ2-5, the CDR3 gives the full variable domain: EAGVVQSPRYKIIEKKQPVAFWCNPISGHNTLYWYLQNLGQGPELLIRYENEEAVDDSQLPKDRFSAERLKGVDSTLKIQPAELGDSAVYLCASSPGGLAGSKTQYFGPGTRLLVL.

The chain couples TRBV18 to TRBJ1-5; D uncertain. The CDR3 runs to 14 residues. The germline V gene encodes CDR1 KGHSH and CDR2 LQKENI. Trimming left V 2 bases short and J 2 bases short, with 7 bases between. DNA of the CDR3: TGTGCCAGCTCACCAAGGGAGGGCAATCAGCCCCAGCATTTT. Translated, it gives CASSPREGNQPQHF.

This chain links TRBV9 with TRBJ1-4; TRBD1 might be the D (5 bases). V gave up 0 bases and J gave up 8 bases, with 14 bases separating them. The germline CDR1 and CDR2 sequences are SGDLS and YYNGEE. The CDR3 consists of 15 residues. The DNA of the CDR3 is TGTGCCAGCAGCGTAGGAATCGGGGGTGGGGAAAAACTGTTTTTT. This gives the protein CASSVGIGGGEKLFF.

V usage is TRBV27 and J usage is TRBJ1-1, with unresolved D. The CDR3 extends over 14 amino acids. The germline V and J ends were trimmed by 3 bases and 5 bases, with 13 bases remaining between them. The germline V gene has CDR1 MNHEY and CDR2 SMNVEV (reference sequence). CDR3 DNA sequence: TGTGCCAGCAGTTTGCAGGCGACGGGTACTGAAGCTTTCTTT. This codes for CASSLQATGTEAFF.